This TCR beta chain stems from a study of blood T cell repertoires in COVID-19. Study context: From the United States, Italy and Spain came samples of acute and convalescent COVID-19. Sources were T cells, B-cell-depleted T cells, or PBMCs; the material itself was cDNA or gDNA.

In the original workflow: Reference gene primer amplification in the assay estimated nucleated cell counts. Profiling relied on immunoSEQ multiplex PCR, and the TCRdb table lists in-frame clones only, not all of them. That table supplies the V and J calls and clone size; D and trimming were determined from the DNA. The sample consists of 140,000 to 150,000 clones, around 90% of them appearing once. The CDR3 is 18 amino acids. V gave up 0 bases and J gave up 0 bases; unmatched junction bases: 9. Germline CDR1 is SGDLS and CDR2 is YYNGEE. This chain connects TRBV9 to TRBJ2-1; 7 bases are a match to TRBD2. The clonotype originates from a man aged 70 or older with acute or convalescent COVID-19. The specimen was peripheral blood. The CDR3 nucleotides read TGTGCCAGCAGCGTAGAAGTGGGTAGCGGGCTCTCCTACAATGAGCAGTTCTTC. Protein: CASSVEVGSGLSYNEQFF.